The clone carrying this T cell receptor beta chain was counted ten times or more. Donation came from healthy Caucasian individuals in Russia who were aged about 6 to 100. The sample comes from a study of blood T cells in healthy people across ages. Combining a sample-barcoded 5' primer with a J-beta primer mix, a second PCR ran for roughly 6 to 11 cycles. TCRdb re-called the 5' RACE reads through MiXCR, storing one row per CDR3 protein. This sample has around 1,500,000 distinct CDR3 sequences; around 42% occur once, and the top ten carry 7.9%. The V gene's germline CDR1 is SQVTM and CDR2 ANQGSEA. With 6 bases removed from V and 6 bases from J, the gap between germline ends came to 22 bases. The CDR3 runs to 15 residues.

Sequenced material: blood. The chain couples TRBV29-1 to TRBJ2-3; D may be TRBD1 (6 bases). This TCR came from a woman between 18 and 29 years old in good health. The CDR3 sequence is CSVRSAGASADTQYF. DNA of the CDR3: TGCAGCGTGAGAAGCGCAGGGGCCTCCGCTGATACGCAGTATTTT.